These T cell receptor beta chains were read from a single sample in a study of identical twins. Using its own MiXCR run on the 5' RACE reads, TCRdb lists one record per CDR3 protein. Here the sample spans about 200,000 distinct CDR3 sequences, more than 15% being singletons. The same data also contributed to another study, on T cells expressing NK-cell markers.

Sequenced material: CD8+ T cells sorted from blood. Receptor source: a woman aged 18-29 years in good health. Both conserved end residues are part of each CDR3. D genes are given only for firm matches. Rows give clone size only sometimes, using once, few, many, or a class for an expanded clone.

D	size	V	J	DNA	CDR3
.	.	TRBV6-5	TRBJ2-2	TGTGCCAGCATTTCATCCGGGGAGCTGTTTTTT	CASISSGELFF
.	.	TRBV2	TRBJ2-1	TGTGCCAGCAGTGACTGGGGCAATGAGCAGTTCTTC	CASSDWGNEQFF
.	few	TRBV10-1	TRBJ1-5	TGCGCCGGAGCCAGGGGAGGGATCGCCCTCCGCAATCAGCCCCAGCATTTT	CAGARGGIALRNQPQHF
.	.	TRBV15	TRBJ1-1	TGTGCCACCAGCAGAGACCAATCTGCGGCTGAAGCTTTCTTT	CATSRDQSAAEAFF
.	.	TRBV5-8	TRBJ2-7	TGTGCCAGCAGCCTTGGGGACCTGGTCGAGCAGTACTTC	CASSLGDLVEQYF
TRBD2	few	TRBV7-8	TRBJ2-7	TGTGCCAGCACCACCTCGGGGGGCTCCTACGAGCAGTACTTC	CASTTSGGSYEQYF
.	few	TRBV7-9	TRBJ2-1	TGTGCCAGCAGCCCCTTTGCGGTAGACTCCTACAATGAGCAGTTCTTC	CASSPFAVDSYNEQFF
TRBD2	.	TRBV12-5	TRBJ2-5	TGTGCTAGTGGTTTCCCGAGCGGGATTCAAGAGACCCAGTACTTC	CASGFPSGIQETQYF
TRBD2	.	TRBV20-1	TRBJ2-7	TGCAGTGCTACCCTGCGGGAGTGGACCTACGAGCAGTACTTC	CSATLREWTYEQYF
.	.	TRBV6-5	TRBJ2-2	TGTGCCAGCAGTCACTCCGGGGAGCTGTTTTTT	CASSHSGELFF
TRBD2	.	TRBV7-9	TRBJ2-7	TGTGCCAGCAGCTCCGGGACTAGCGCCATTAGAAACGAGCAGTACTTC	CASSSGTSAIRNEQYF
.	few	TRBV12-3/TRBV12-4	TRBJ1-1	TGTGCCAGCAGCGCCACTATGAACACTGAAGCTTTCTTT	CASSATMNTEAFF
.	few	TRBV6-2/TRBV6-3	TRBJ2-3	TGTGCCAGCAGTTACGGGGAAAGCACAGATACGCAGTATTTT	CASSYGESTDTQYF
TRBD2	.	TRBV9	TRBJ2-1	TGTGCCAGCAGCGCTAGCGGCGCCTCCTACAATGAGCAGTTCTTC	CASSASGASYNEQFF
.	many	TRBV5-5	TRBJ2-7	TGTGCCAGCAGCTTGGAGTGGGGGGCCAACGAGCAGTACTTC	CASSLEWGANEQYF
TRBD1	.	TRBV5-5	TRBJ1-4	TGTGCCAGCAGACCGGGACAGGGGAGTGGCGAAAAACTGTTTTTT	CASRPGQGSGEKLFF
.	many	TRBV7-9	TRBJ2-4	TGTGCCAGCAGCTTAGCGCAAGGTATCCCAGAGAACATTCAGTACTTC	CASSLAQGIPENIQYF
.	few	TRBV20-1	TRBJ1-1	TGCAGTGCCCCGATCGGACGGACCTACACTGAAGCTTTCTTT	CSAPIGRTYTEAFF
TRBD2	few	TRBV12-3/TRBV12-4	TRBJ2-6	TGTGCCAGCAGTTTTGGGCGGGGGGGTGGCTCTGGGGCCAACGTCCTGACTTTC	CASSFGRGGGSGANVLTF
.	.	TRBV11-2	TRBJ2-5	TGTGCCAGCAGCTTAGGACTGGGCCAAGAGACCCAGTACTTC	CASSLGLGQETQYF
.	.	TRBV12-3/TRBV12-4	TRBJ2-7	TGTGCCAGCAGTTTAGCTTCTCAAGACTACGAGCAGTACTTC	CASSLASQDYEQYF
TRBD1	.	TRBV20-1	TRBJ2-2	TGCAGTGCGTGGGACAGCCATGGCGGGGAGCTGTTTTTT	CSAWDSHGGELFF
.	.	TRBV30	TRBJ2-1	TGTGCCTGGAGTGACAATGAGCAGTTCTTC	CAWSDNEQFF
.	.	TRBV6-2/TRBV6-3	TRBJ1-1	TGTGCCAGCATTTATGGCAGGAACACTGAAGCTTTCTTT	CASIYGRNTEAFF
.	few	TRBV9	TRBJ2-1	TGTGCCAGCAGCTATACGACATCCTCGCAGTTCTTC	CASSYTTSSQFF
.	few	TRBV5-8	TRBJ2-2	TGTGCCAGCAGCTTGTCCCGGGCCGGGGAGCTGTTTTTT	CASSLSRAGELFF
.	few	TRBV20-1	TRBJ2-7	TGCAGTGCTAGAGCCCGGATTGACTACGAGCAGTACTTC	CSARARIDYEQYF
.	few	TRBV25-1	TRBJ1-2	TGTGCCAGCGGAGGAAGTTATGGCTACACCTTC	CASGGSYGYTF
TRBD1	few	TRBV3-1	TRBJ2-5	TGTGCCAGCAGCCAACCTGGTGGGGACAGGGCCCAAGAGACCCAGTACTTC	CASSQPGGDRAQETQYF
.	few	TRBV29-1	TRBJ2-2	TGCAGCGTCGCAGGGCCCACCGGGGAGCTGTTTTTT	CSVAGPTGELFF
.	few	TRBV27	TRBJ2-7	TGTGCCAGCAGTTTATCTCCGGGCTACGAGCAGTACTTC	CASSLSPGYEQYF
.	many	TRBV7-7	TRBJ2-5	TGTGCCAGCAGCTTGACACTCCAAGAGACCCAGTACTTC	CASSLTLQETQYF
.	few	TRBV5-5	TRBJ1-1	TGTGCCAGCAGCTCCCCTCCGGCGGGCACTGAAGCTTTCTTT	CASSSPPAGTEAFF
.	few	TRBV20-1	TRBJ2-1	TGCAGTGCTAGAGATCGGGGGGAGCAGTTCTTC	CSARDRGEQFF
.	.	TRBV12-3/TRBV12-4	TRBJ1-4	TGTGCCAGCAGTCCAGGGGAAGGGACTAATGAAAAACTGTTTTTT	CASSPGEGTNEKLFF
.	few	TRBV9	TRBJ2-5	TGTGCCAGCAGTTTATATGTTGGCGAGACCCAGTACTTC	CASSLYVGETQYF
.	.	TRBV30	TRBJ2-7	TGTGCCTGGAGTGGCTCGTCGGCGGAGGTGGTAGGACACGAGCAGTACTTC	CAWSGSSAEVVGHEQYF
.	few	TRBV6-2/TRBV6-3	TRBJ2-2	TGTGCCAGCAGTTACTCGATTCTAGTAGTGGGGGAGCTGTTTTTT	CASSYSILVVGELFF
.	few	TRBV14	TRBJ2-5	TGTGCCAGCAGCCAAGATATGTGGCAAGAGACCCAGTACTTC	CASSQDMWQETQYF
.	.	TRBV3-1	TRBJ2-1	TGTGCCAGCAGCCAGAGTTCGGAGATGGCGAATGAGCAGTTCTTC	CASSQSSEMANEQFF
.	.	TRBV9	TRBJ2-1	TGTGCCAGCAGCGCCCTCGGGGGTCTAGATGAGCAGTTCTTC	CASSALGGLDEQFF
.	.	TRBV3-1	TRBJ2-7	TGTGCCAGCAGCCTGAAGCCTTACGAGCAGTACTTC	CASSLKPYEQYF
.	.	TRBV10-3	TRBJ2-7	TGTGCCATCAGTACGGACAGCCCCTACGAGCAGTACTTC	CAISTDSPYEQYF
TRBD1	few	TRBV10-2	TRBJ2-3	TGCGCCAGCAGTGTCTTCAGGGGGCTGGATACGCAGTATTTT	CASSVFRGLDTQYF
.	.	TRBV4-1	TRBJ2-4	TGCGCCAGCAGCCAATTTGCGGGGGCCCTCAATATTCAGTACTTC	CASSQFAGALNIQYF
.	.	TRBV5-1	TRBJ2-1	TGCGCCAGCACCACCAGGGAGTTGCTCTACAATGAGCAGTTCTTC	CASTTRELLYNEQFF
.	few	TRBV29-1	TRBJ1-2	TGCAGCGTTGATGCTAGGGGCCAGGACACTAACTATGGCTACACCTTC	CSVDARGQDTNYGYTF
.	many	TRBV7-9	TRBJ1-2	TGTGCCAGCAGCTCCGACGGACTCTATGGCTACACCTTC	CASSSDGLYGYTF
.	many	TRBV5-1	TRBJ1-1	TGCGCCAGCAGCTTGGAGCAGGGTACGGGCCAAGCTTTCTTT	CASSLEQGTGQAFF
TRBD2	.	TRBV6-6	TRBJ2-1	TGTGCCACCGAGCGGGAGGACAATGAGCAGTTCTTC	CATEREDNEQFF
.	.	TRBV9	TRBJ2-1	TGTGCCAGCAGCGTAGGGGCCCTCAATCCGGATGAGCAGTTCTTC	CASSVGALNPDEQFF
TRBD2	.	TRBV29-1	TRBJ2-2	TGCAGCGTTCTCGGGAGGGGGGAGCTGTTTTTT	CSVLGRGELFF
.	.	TRBV6-1	TRBJ2-1	TGTGCCAGCAGTGAAGTGCGGACACTTGACAATGAGCAGTTCTTC	CASSEVRTLDNEQFF